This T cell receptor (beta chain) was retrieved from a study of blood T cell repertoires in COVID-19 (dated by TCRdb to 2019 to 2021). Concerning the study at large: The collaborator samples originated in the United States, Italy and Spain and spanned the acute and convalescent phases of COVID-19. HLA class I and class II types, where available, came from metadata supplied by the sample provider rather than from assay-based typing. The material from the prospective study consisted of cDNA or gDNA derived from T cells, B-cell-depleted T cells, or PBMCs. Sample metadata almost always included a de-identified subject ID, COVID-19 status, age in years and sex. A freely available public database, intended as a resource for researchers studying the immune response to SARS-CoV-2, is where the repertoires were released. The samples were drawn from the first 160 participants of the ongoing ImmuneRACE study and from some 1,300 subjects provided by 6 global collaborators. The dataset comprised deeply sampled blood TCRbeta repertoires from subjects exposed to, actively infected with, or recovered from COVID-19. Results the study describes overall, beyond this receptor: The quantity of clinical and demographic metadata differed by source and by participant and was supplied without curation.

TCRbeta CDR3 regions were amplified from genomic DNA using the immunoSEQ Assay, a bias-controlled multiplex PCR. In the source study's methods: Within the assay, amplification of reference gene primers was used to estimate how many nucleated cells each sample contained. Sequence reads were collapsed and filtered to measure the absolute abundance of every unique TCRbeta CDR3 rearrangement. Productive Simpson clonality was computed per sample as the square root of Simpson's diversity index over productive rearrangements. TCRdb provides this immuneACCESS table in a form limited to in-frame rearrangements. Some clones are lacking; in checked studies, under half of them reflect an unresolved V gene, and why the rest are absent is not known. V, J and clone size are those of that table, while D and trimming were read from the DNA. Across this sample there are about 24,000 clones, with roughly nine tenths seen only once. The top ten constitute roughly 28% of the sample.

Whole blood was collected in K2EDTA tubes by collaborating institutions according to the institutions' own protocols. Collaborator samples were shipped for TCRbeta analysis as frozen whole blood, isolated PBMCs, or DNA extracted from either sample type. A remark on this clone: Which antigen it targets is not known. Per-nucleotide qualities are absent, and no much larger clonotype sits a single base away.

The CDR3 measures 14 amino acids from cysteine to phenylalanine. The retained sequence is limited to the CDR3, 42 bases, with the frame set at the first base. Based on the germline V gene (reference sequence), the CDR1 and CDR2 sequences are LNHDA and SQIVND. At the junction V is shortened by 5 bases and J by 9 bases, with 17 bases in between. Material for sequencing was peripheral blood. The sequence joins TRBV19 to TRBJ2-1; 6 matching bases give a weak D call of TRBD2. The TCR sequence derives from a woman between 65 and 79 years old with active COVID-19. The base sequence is TGTGCCAGTAGTCTCGCGACTAGTTTCACTGAGCAGTTCTTC. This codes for CASSLATSFTEQFF.